This T cell receptor beta chain derives from a study of preoperative IRX-2 immunotherapy in early breast cancer. The treatment is: preoperative locoregional IRX-2 cytokine immunotherapy. Germline CDR1 reads MNHGY; CDR2 reads SAAAGT. The CDR3 runs 15 residues. The V gene lost 5 bases and the J gene lost 5 bases, with 19 bases spanning the gap. The data were produced by immunoSEQ multiplex PCR, yet TCRdb's version contains in-frame clones alone and is incomplete. The sample shows about 11,000 clones, roughly 80% of them seen only once. The sequenced sample was lymph node tissue, obtained before IRX-2 immunotherapy. The receptor was isolated from a human donor with breast cancer. The V call is TRBV6-8, the J call TRBJ2-7; D is perhaps TRBD1 or TRBD2 (5 bases each). The CDR3 nucleotides are TGTGCCAGCAGTAGTCGGACAAGGGAGACCGACGAGCAGTACTTC. Amino acid sequence: CASSSRTRETDEQYF.